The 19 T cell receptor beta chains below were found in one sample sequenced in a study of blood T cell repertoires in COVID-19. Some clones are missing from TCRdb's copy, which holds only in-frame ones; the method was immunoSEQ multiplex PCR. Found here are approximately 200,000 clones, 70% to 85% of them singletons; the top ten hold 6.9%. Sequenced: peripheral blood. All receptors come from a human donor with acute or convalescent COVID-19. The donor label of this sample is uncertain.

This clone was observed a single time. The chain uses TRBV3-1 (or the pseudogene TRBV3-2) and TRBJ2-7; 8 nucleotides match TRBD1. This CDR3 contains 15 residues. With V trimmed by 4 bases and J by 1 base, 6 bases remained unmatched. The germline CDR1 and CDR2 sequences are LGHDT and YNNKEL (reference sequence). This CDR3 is CASSRDRGGSYEQYF. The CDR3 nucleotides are TGTGCCAGCAGCCGCGACAGGGGAGGATCCTACGAGCAGTACTTC.

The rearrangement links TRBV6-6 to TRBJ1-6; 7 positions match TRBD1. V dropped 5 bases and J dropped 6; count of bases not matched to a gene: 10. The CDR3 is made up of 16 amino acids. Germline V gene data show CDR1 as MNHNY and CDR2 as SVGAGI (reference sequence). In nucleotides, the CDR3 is TGTGCCAGCAGTCGACAACTGGGACAGTTTAATTCACCCCTCCACTTT. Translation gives CASSRQLGQFNSPLHF.

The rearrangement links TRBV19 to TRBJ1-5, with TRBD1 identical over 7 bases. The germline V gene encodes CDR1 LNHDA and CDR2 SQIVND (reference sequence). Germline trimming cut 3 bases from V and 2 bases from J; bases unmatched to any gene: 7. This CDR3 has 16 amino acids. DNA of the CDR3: TGTGCCAGTAGTATGTCGTCAGGGGGAGGCAATCAGCCCCAGCATTTT. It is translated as CASSMSSGGGNQPQHF.

The CDR3 reads CAWTQGQETQYF. CDR3 sequence (DNA): TGTGCCTGGACTCAGGGACAAGAGACCCAGTACTTC. This sequence joins TRBV30 and TRBJ2-5, with TRBD1 as a possible D gene (5 bases). CDR3 length: 12 residues. V was cut by 4 bases and J by 2 bases, with 8 bases left in between. The germline V gene has CDR1 GTSNPN and CDR2 SVGIG (reference sequence).

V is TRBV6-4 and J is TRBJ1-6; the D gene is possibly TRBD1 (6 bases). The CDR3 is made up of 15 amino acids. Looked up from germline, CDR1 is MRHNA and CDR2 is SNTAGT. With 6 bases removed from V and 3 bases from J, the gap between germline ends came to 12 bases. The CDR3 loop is CASRARDNYNSPLHF. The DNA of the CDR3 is TGTGCCAGCAGAGCCCGGGACAACTATAATTCACCCCTCCACTTT.

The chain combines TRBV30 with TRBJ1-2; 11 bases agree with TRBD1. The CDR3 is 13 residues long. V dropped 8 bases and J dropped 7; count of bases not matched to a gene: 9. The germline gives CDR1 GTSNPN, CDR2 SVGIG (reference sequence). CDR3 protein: CAASVGTGGGYTF. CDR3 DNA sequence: TGTGCCGCTTCAGTCGGGACAGGGGGTGGCTACACCTTC.

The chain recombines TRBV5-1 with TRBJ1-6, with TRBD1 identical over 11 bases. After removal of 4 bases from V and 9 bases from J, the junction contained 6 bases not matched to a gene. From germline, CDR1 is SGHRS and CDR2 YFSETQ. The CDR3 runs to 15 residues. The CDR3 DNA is TGCGCCAGCAGCACCGGACAGGGGGCTGGTTCACCCCTCCACTTT. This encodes CASSTGQGAGSPLHF.

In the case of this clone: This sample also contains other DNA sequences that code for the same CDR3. The DNA for the CDR3 is TGTGCCAGCAGCCAAGGGGCCAGCAATCAGCCCCAGCATTTT. Amino acids: CASSQGASNQPQHF. This sequence joins TRBV3-1 (or the pseudogene TRBV3-2) and TRBJ1-5; D is unresolved. The germline V and J ends were trimmed by 1 base and 1 base, with 5 bases remaining between them. The CDR3 consists of 14 residues. Germline CDR1 is LGHDT and CDR2 is YNNKEL (reference sequence).

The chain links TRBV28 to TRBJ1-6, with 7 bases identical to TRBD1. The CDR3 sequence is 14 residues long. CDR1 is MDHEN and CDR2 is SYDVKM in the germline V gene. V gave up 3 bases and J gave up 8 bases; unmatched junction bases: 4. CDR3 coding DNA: TGTGCCAGCAGTTTCGACAGGGCGGATTCACCCCTCCACTTT. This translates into CASSFDRADSPLHF.

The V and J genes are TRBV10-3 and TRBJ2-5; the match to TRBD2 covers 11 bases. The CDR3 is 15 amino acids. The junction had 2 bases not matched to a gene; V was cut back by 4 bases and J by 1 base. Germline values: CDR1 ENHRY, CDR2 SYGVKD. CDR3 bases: TGTGCCATCAGTGGGACTAGCGGGCTCCAAGAGACCCAGTACTTC. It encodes CAISGTSGLQETQYF.

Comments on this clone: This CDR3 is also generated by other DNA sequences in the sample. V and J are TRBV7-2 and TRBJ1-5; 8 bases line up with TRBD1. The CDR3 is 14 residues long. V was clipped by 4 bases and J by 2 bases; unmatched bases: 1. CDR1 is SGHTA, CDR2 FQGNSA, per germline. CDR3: CASSSTGGNQPQHF. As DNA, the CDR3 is TGTGCCAGCAGCTCGACAGGGGGCAATCAGCCCCAGCATTTT.

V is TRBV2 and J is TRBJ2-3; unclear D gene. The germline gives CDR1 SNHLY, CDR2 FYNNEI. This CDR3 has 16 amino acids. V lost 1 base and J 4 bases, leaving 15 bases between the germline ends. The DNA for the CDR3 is TGTGCCAGCAGTGAAGGCGCGACAAGTTACGCAGATACGCAGTATTTT. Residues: CASSEGATSYADTQYF.

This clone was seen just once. The CDR3 loop reads CASSLGSGGVYNEQFF. CDR3 bases: TGTGCCAGCAGCTTAGGGTCGGGAGGCGTCTACAATGAGCAGTTCTTC. The rearrangement links TRBV7-3 to TRBJ2-1; 7 bases map to TRBD2. With V trimmed by 2 bases and J by 3 bases, 7 bases remained unmatched. CDR1 SGHTA and CDR2 FQGTGA come from the germline V gene. There are 16 residues in the CDR3.

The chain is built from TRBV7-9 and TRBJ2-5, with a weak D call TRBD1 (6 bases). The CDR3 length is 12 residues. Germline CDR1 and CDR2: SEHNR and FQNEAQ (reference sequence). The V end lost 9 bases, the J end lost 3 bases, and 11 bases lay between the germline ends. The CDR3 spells CARPQGKETQYF. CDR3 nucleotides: TGTGCCAGACCCCAGGGGAAAGAGACCCAGTACTTC.

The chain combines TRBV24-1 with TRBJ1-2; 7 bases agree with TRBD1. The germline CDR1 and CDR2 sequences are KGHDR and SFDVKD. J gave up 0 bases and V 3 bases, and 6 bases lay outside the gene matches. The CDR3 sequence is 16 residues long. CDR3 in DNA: TGTGCCACCAGTGATCCGCGAGGGGGCACTAACTATGGCTACACCTTC. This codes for CATSDPRGGTNYGYTF.

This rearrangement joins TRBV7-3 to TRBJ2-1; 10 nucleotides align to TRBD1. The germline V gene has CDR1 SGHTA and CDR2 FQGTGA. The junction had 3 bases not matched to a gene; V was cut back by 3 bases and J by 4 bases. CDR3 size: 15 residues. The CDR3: CASSFPGQGYNEQFF. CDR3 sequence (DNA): TGTGCCAGCAGCTTCCCGGGACAGGGGTACAATGAGCAGTTCTTC. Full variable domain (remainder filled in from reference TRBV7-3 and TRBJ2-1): GAGVSQTPSNKVTEKGKYVELRCDPISGHTALYWYRQSLGQGPEFLIYFQGTGAADDSGLPNDRFFAVRPEGSVSTLKIQRTERGDSAVYLCASSFPGQGYNEQFFGPGTRLTVL.

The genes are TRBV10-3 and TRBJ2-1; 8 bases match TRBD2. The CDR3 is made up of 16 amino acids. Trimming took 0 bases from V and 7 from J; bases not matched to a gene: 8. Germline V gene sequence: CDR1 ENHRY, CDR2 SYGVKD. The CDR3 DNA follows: TGTGCCATCAGTGAGTCGATCCAGCGGGAGTTTAATGAGCAGTTCTTC. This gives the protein CAISESIQREFNEQFF.

The DNA of the CDR3 is TGTGCCAGCAGCGGGACATACTTTAGCAATCAGCCCCAGCATTTT. This sequence encodes CASSGTYFSNQPQHF. The chain has TRBV6-2 or TRBV6-3 and TRBJ1-5; possible D gene TRBD1, 6 bases. CDR1 is MNHEY, CDR2 SVGEGT, per germline. The CDR3 runs to 15 residues. V was clipped by 6 bases and J by 0 bases, with 12 bases between them.

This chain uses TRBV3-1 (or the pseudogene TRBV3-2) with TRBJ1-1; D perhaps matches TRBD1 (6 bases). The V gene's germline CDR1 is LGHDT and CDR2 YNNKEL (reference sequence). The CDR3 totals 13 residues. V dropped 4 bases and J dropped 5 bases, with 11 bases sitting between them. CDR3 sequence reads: CASSRSQGTEAFF. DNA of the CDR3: TGTGCCAGCAGCCGAAGTCAGGGGACTGAAGCTTTCTTT.